The next 19 T cell receptor beta chains were all read from a single sample in a study of blood T cell repertoires in COVID-19. This table comes from immunoSEQ multiplex PCR, and its TCRdb copy is limited to in-frame clones, with some not included. The sample yields over 85,000 clones, about 86% seen once. Sequencing was done on a sample of peripheral blood. The receptors come from a human donor in a cohort sampled during active COVID-19.

The chain uses TRBV28 and TRBJ2-7, with 7 positions matching TRBD1. Germline V gives CDR1 MDHEN, CDR2 SYDVKM. The V and J ends lost 7 bases and 2 bases, in that order; junction bases with no gene match: 5. The CDR3 runs to 13 residues. CDR3 bases: TGTGCCAGCACCGAGACAGGGACCTACGAGCAGTACTTC. Encoded protein: CASTETGTYEQYF.

V is TRBV10-3 and J is TRBJ2-3, with 8 bases lining up with TRBD1. The J segment lost 1 base and the V segment lost 5 bases, leaving 2 bases of the junction unmatched. Per germline, CDR1 ENHRY and CDR2 SYGVKD. The CDR3 loop spans 14 amino acids. This chain's CDR3 is CAISLGQGTDTQYF. The CDR3 DNA follows: TGTGCCATCAGTTTGGGACAGGGCACAGATACGCAGTATTTT.

This clone was picked up a small number of times. The chain is built from TRBV6-6 and TRBJ1-2, with 9 bases fitting TRBD1. Trimming at V came to 6 bases and at J to 3 bases, leaving 5 bases not matched to a gene. This CDR3 is 14 amino acids long. Germline V gene data show CDR1 as MNHNY and CDR2 as SVGAGI (reference sequence). CDR3 loop: CASSRDRAYYGYTF. The CDR3 DNA reads as TGTGCCAGCAGCCGGGACAGGGCTTACTATGGCTACACCTTC.

The chain uses TRBV4-1 and TRBJ2-1; D not resolved. V was trimmed by 0 bases and J by 3 bases, leaving 6 bases between them. The CDR3 has 14 amino acids. Germline CDR1 MGHRA, CDR2 YSYEKL. The CDR3 spells CASSQEGSYNEQFF. The CDR3 nucleotides read TGCGCCAGCAGCCAAGAGGGCAGCTACAATGAGCAGTTCTTC.

This chain uses TRBV28 with TRBJ2-3; D not resolved. The CDR3 spans 14 residues. V was clipped by 2 bases and J by 0 bases, with 6 bases between them. CDR1 is MDHEN, CDR2 SYDVKM, per germline. The CDR3 coding sequence is TGTGCCAGCAGTTTAAGTACTAGCACAGATACGCAGTATTTT. Protein sequence: CASSLSTSTDTQYF.

The V and J genes are TRBV14 and TRBJ1-2, with no clear D. The germline V gene has CDR1 SGHDN and CDR2 FVKESK. Trimming removed 5 bases at V and 3 bases at J, with 7 bases between. This CDR3 comprises 12 residues. CDR3 sequence: CASSDSDYGYTF. The CDR3 DNA reads as TGTGCCAGCAGCGATTCGGACTATGGCTACACCTTC. Looking up the rest from reference TRBV14 and TRBJ1-2 gives the full variable domain: EAGVTQFPSHSVIEKGQTVTLRCDPISGHDNLYWYRRVMGKEIKFLLHFVKESKQDESGMPNNRFLAERTGGTYSTLKVQPAELEDSGVYFCASSDSDYGYTFGSGTRLTVV.

The chain employs TRBV13 and TRBJ2-3, with a weak D call TRBD2 (6 bases). Germline V gene data show CDR1 as PRHDT and CDR2 as FYEKMQ (reference sequence). Trimming pared 0 bases from V and 0 bases from J, leaving 10 bases between. This CDR3 is built from 16 residues. CDR3 residues: CASSLGRGLSTDTQYF. CDR3 bases: TGTGCCAGCAGCTTAGGCCGGGGACTCAGCACAGATACGCAGTATTTT.

The gene calls are TRBV2 and TRBJ2-3; 10 bases are a match to TRBD2. This CDR3 contains 14 residues. J lost 5 bases, V lost 8 bases, and 7 bases had no gene match. Germline lookup yields CDR1 SNHLY and CDR2 FYNNEI. In DNA, the CDR3 is TGTGCCAGCGGGGTAGCGGGAGGTCGAGATACGCAGTATTTT. Its protein is CASGVAGGRDTQYF.

With regard to this clone: The sample has other DNA sequences that encode this CDR3 too. The chain employs TRBV5-1 and TRBJ2-1, with 10 bases aligning to TRBD2. V was clipped by 3 bases and J by 0 bases; unmatched bases: 3. This CDR3 region has 16 residues. CDR1 is SGHRS, CDR2 YFSETQ, per germline. CDR3 residues: CASSWTSGSSYNEQFF. DNA of the CDR3: TGCGCCAGCAGCTGGACTAGCGGTTCCTCCTACAATGAGCAGTTCTTC.

In its sample, this clone was seen a few times. The V and J genes are TRBV15 and TRBJ2-1; 9 bases fit TRBD1. Germline CDR1 and CDR2: LNHNV and YYDKDF (reference sequence). J gave up 9 bases and V 5 bases, and 5 bases lay outside the gene matches. The CDR3 runs to 13 residues. The CDR3 loop is CATSADRGSEQFF. The CDR3 nucleotides are TGTGCCACCAGCGCCGACAGGGGGAGTGAGCAGTTCTTC.

The rearrangement uses TRBV7-8 and TRBJ2-2; D is ambiguous. Trimming took 5 bases from V and 3 from J, leaving 4 bases between them. The CDR3 has 12 residues. Germline-derived CDR1 and CDR2 are SGHVS and FQNEAQ. CDR3 nucleotides: TGTGCCAGCAGCCCTGACACCGGGGAGCTGTTTTTT. Translation: CASSPDTGELFF. Drawing the rest from reference TRBV7-8 and TRBJ2-2, the complete variable domain is GAGVSQSPRYKVAKRGQDVALRCDPISGHVSLFWYQQALGQGPEFLTYFQNEAQLDKSGLPSDRFFAERPEGSVSTLKIQRTQQEDSAVYLCASSPDTGELFFGEGSRLTVL.

The rearrangement uses TRBV7-9 and TRBJ1-1, with a weak D call TRBD1 (5 bases). CDR1 is SEHNR and CDR2 is FQNEAQ in the germline V gene (reference sequence). The CDR3 covers 14 residues. The V end lost 3 bases, the J end lost 1 base, and 9 bases lay between the germline ends. The DNA of the CDR3 is TGTGCCAGCAGCTTCAGAGACAGGAACACTGAAGCTTTCTTT. It translates to CASSFRDRNTEAFF.

The rearrangement links TRBV10-3 to TRBJ1-2; TRBD1 is a possible D gene (6 bases). Per germline, CDR1 ENHRY and CDR2 SYGVKD. The V end was cut by 10 bases, the J end by 0 bases, with 12 bases between. This CDR3 is 13 amino acids long. The CDR3 DNA reads TGTGCCACCAGGGACAATACTAACTATGGCTACACCTTC. This gives the protein CATRDNTNYGYTF.

CDR3 nucleotide sequence: TGTGCCAGCAGCCCCCGGGGGGGGACAGGGATACAAGAGACCCAGTACTTC. It is translated as CASSPRGGTGIQETQYF. The chain combines TRBV7-6 with TRBJ2-5; the D gene is possibly TRBD1 (9 bases). The CDR3 contains 17 residues. The ends were cut back, 5 bases at V and 2 bases at J, with 21 bases in the middle. Per germline, CDR1 SGHVS and CDR2 FNYEAQ.

J is TRBJ2-3 and V is TRBV28, with 11 bases fitting TRBD2. The CDR3 totals 16 residues. Germline assignment: CDR1 MDHEN and CDR2 SYDVKM. The J segment lost 4 bases and the V segment lost 4 bases, leaving 7 bases of the junction unmatched. This chain's CDR3 is CASSSGTSGEADTQYF. In DNA, the CDR3 is TGTGCCAGCAGTTCTGGGACTAGCGGAGAAGCAGATACGCAGTATTTT.

The chain is built from TRBV2 and TRBJ2-1; 12 bases are shared with TRBD2. The J segment lost 0 bases and the V segment lost 7 bases, leaving 10 bases of the junction unmatched. CDR3 length equals 18 residues. Germline V gene data show CDR1 as SNHLY and CDR2 as FYNNEI. The CDR3 reads CASKVRTSGTSSYNEQFF. CDR3 DNA sequence: TGTGCCAGCAAAGTGAGGACTAGCGGGACTAGCTCCTACAATGAGCAGTTCTTC.

This chain joins TRBV25-1 and TRBJ2-2; D remains unclear. Germline V CDR1 and CDR2: MGHDK, SYGVNS. This CDR3 region has 14 residues. V gave up 2 bases and J gave up 1 base, with 5 bases separating them. As DNA, the CDR3 is TGTGCCAGCAGTGAAACGGGGAACACCGGGGAGCTGTTTTTT. It is translated as CASSETGNTGELFF.

The table lists this clone with a few counts. The genes are TRBV4-2 and TRBJ2-7; D possibly corresponds to TRBD1 (6 bases). Germline-derived CDR1 and CDR2 are LGHNA and YNFKEQ. CDR3 length: 16 amino acids. V was cut by 0 bases and J by 4 bases, with 16 bases left in between. The DNA of the CDR3 is TGTGCCAGCAGCCAAGACTATCCCGTGACAGGATACGAGCAGTACTTC. It yields the protein CASSQDYPVTGYEQYF.

This clone was picked up one time. J is TRBJ2-4 and V is TRBV30; perhaps TRBD1 as D (5 bases). This CDR3 has 12 amino acids. The germline V gene encodes CDR1 GTSNPN and CDR2 SVGIG (reference sequence). The V end lost 4 bases, the J end lost 2 bases, and 6 bases lay between the germline ends. CDR3 bases: TGTGCCTGGAAGGGGACCAAAAACATTCAGTACTTC. It translates to CAWKGTKNIQYF.